This T cell receptor beta chain was found in a study of control samples from healthy donors and cancer patients. Trimming removed 2 bases at V and 2 bases at J, with 7 bases between. This CDR3 comprises 14 residues. Germline V CDR1 and CDR2: MNHEY, SVGAGI. Profiled with immunoSEQ multiplex PCR; TCRdb holds only in-frame clones, not every one. Of tens of thousands of clones in the sample, approximately 93% were seen once. The chain is built from TRBV6-5 and TRBJ1-3, with D maybe TRBD1 (5 bases). The clonotype was recovered from a woman aged 40 to 49 with lung cancer. The sample consisted of PBMCs. CDR3 DNA sequence: TGTGCCAGCAGTTACGGGGGGGCTGGAAACACCATATATTTT. It yields the protein CASSYGGAGNTIYF.